This T cell receptor (beta chain) was documented in a study of read filtering for tumor transcriptome and immune sequencing. This library used roughly 400 ng RNA and molecular barcoded adaptors spanning alpha/delta and beta/gamma chains. TCRdb used MiXCR to reprocess the reads, holding one entry per CDR3 protein. This table holds 60,000 or so distinct CDR3 sequences, around a fifth found once. This clonotype has at least ten counts. The CDR3 contains 13 residues. Germline CDR1 and CDR2: DFQATT and SNEGSKA (reference sequence). The junction had 10 bases not matched to a gene; V was cut back by 6 bases and J by 6 bases.

The sequencing sample was made of a population of CD138-negative cells sorted from bone marrow. The sequence was collected from a donor at least 40 years old with multiple myeloma. This chain connects TRBV20-1 to TRBJ2-7; 8 bases are shared with TRBD2. As DNA, the CDR3 is TGCAGTGCGCCGGGACTAGTAAAGGCCGAGCAGTACTTC. This codes for CSAPGLVKAEQYF.